The 9 T cell receptor beta chains given below trace back to one sample, sequenced in a study of control samples from healthy donors and cancer patients. Method: immunoSEQ multiplex PCR; TCRdb's copy keeps in-frame clones and lacks some. The sample has over 150,000 clones; around 94% are singletons. Sequenced: blood. The receptors shown here come from a young woman in good health.

The chain carries TRBV19 and TRBJ1-1; 10 nucleotides line up with TRBD1. After removal of 10 bases from V and 2 bases from J, the junction contained 4 bases not matched to a gene. Germline V CDR1 and CDR2: LNHDA, SQIVND (reference sequence). The CDR3 spans 13 residues. The CDR3 sequence: CATRDRGNTEAFF. DNA for the CDR3: TGTGCCACTCGGGACAGGGGAAACACTGAAGCTTTCTTT.

The chain has TRBV2 and TRBJ1-2, with 10 bases fitting TRBD1. V gave up 5 bases and J gave up 8 bases; unmatched junction bases: 11. This CDR3 is 15 amino acids long. The germline gives CDR1 SNHLY, CDR2 FYNNEI. The CDR3 coding sequence is TGTGCCAGCAGTTTTATGGGACAGGGGATAGACGGCTACACCTTC. This translates into CASSFMGQGIDGYTF.

This chain links TRBV18 with TRBJ1-3; perhaps TRBD1 as D (6 bases). Germline CDR1 is KGHSH and CDR2 is LQKENI. The V and J ends lost 4 bases and 0 bases respectively, with 13 bases between them. The CDR3 loop spans 16 amino acids. CDR3: CASSLDSVDSGNTIYF. The CDR3 coding sequence is TGTGCCAGCTCACTGGACAGTGTCGACTCTGGAAACACCATATATTTT.

Only one count was recorded for this clone. V and J are TRBV3-1 (or the pseudogene TRBV3-2) and TRBJ1-1; no definite D call. Germline CDR1 and CDR2: LGHDT and YNNKEL (reference sequence). CDR3 length equals 11 residues. V was cut by 0 bases and J by 5 bases, with 1 base left in between. The CDR3 is CASSQETEAFF. DNA for the CDR3: TGTGCCAGCAGCCAAGAAACTGAAGCTTTCTTT.

This clone is a singleton in its sample. The rearrangement uses TRBV4-3 and TRBJ2-1; the match to TRBD2 covers 13 bases. Germline V lookup: CDR1 LGHNA, CDR2 YSLEER. The CDR3 covers 18 residues. The V segment lost 1 base and the J segment 1 base; nucleotides outside the gene matches: 4. The CDR3 DNA sequence: TGCGCCAGCAGCCAAGGGACTAGCGGGAGTATGTCCTACAATGAGCAGTTCTTC. It encodes CASSQGTSGSMSYNEQFF.

J is TRBJ2-7 and V is TRBV5-4; TRBD2 agrees at 10 bases. Germline CDR1 is SGHNT and CDR2 is YYREEE (reference sequence). Trimming cost V 0 bases and J 3 bases; bases outside gene matches: 3. CDR3 length: 15 residues. For the CDR3, the DNA is TGTGCCAGCAGCTTGGGGTCTAGCGGGAGCTACGAGCAGTACTTC. Encoded protein: CASSLGSSGSYEQYF.

V is TRBV24-1 and J is TRBJ2-5, with D uncertain. V was cut by 7 bases and J by 0 bases, with 23 bases left in between. Per the germline V gene, CDR1 is KGHDR and CDR2 is SFDVKD. The CDR3 is 18 amino acids. Here the CDR3 reads CATRARRSRATYQETQYF. The DNA for the CDR3 is TGTGCCACCAGGGCTAGACGTTCCCGAGCCACGTACCAAGAGACCCAGTACTTC.

This clone occurred once. CDR3 DNA sequence: TGTGCCAGCAGCCGACTAGCGGGAGGATTTAATGAGCAGTTCTTC. Translation gives CASSRLAGGFNEQFF. The chain couples TRBV6-2 or TRBV6-3 to TRBJ2-1; TRBD2 matches 13 bases. V lost 6 bases to trimming and J lost 7 bases; unmatched junction nucleotides: 6. CDR1 MNHEY and CDR2 SVGEGT come from the germline V gene. The CDR3 consists of 15 residues.

CDR3 region: CASSFRQASGNTIYF. In DNA, the CDR3 is TGTGCCAGCAGCTTCCGACAGGCCTCTGGAAACACCATATATTTT. The V call is TRBV7-2, the J call TRBJ1-3, with D possibly being TRBD1 (6 bases). The CDR3 consists of 15 residues. Deletions cut 3 bases from V and 0 bases from J, with 9 bases between. Germline V gives CDR1 SGHTA, CDR2 FQGNSA. Full variable domain (missing parts from reference TRBV7-2 and TRBJ1-3): GAGVSQSPSNKVTEKGKDVELRCDPISGHTALYWYRQSLGQGLEFLIYFQGNSAPDKSGLPSDRFSAERTGGSVSTLTIQRTQQEDSAVYLCASSFRQASGNTIYFGEGSWLTVV.